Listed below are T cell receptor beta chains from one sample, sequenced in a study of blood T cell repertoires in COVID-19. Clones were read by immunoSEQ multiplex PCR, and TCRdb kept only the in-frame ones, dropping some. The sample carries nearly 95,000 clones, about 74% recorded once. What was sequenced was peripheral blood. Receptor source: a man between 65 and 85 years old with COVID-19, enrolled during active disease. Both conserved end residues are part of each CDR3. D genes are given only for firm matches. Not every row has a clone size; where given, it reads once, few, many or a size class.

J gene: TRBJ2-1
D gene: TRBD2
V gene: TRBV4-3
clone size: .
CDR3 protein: CASSQDYWGLAGSRGDEQFF
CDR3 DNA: TGCGCCAGCAGCCAAGATTATTGGGGTCTAGCGGGAAGTAGAGGCGATGAGCAGTTCTTC

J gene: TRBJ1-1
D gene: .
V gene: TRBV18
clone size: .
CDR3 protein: CASSATDLEAFF
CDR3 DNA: TGTGCCAGCTCGGCGACAGACCTCGAAGCTTTCTTT

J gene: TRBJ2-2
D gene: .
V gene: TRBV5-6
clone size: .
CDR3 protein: CASRRAGTNTGELFF
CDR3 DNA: TGTGCCAGCAGGCGCGCCGGGACAAACACCGGGGAGCTGTTTTTT

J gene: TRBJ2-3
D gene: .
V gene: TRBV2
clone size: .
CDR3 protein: CASLTDTQYF
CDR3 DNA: TGTGCCAGCTTAACAGATACGCAGTATTTT

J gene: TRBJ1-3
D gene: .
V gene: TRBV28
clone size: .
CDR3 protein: CASIPTRTGNTIYF
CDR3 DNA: TGTGCCAGCATCCCGACACGAACTGGAAACACCATATATTTT

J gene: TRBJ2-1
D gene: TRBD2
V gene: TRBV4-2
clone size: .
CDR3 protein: CASTTWTSGSYNEQFF
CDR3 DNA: TGTGCCAGCACCACCTGGACTAGCGGTTCCTACAATGAGCAGTTCTTC

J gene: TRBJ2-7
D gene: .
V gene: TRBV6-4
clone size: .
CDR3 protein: CASIYRETYEQYF
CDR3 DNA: TGTGCCAGCATTTACAGGGAAACCTACGAGCAGTACTTC

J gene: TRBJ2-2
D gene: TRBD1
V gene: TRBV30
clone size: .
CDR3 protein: CACPGQGNTGELFF
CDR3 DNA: TGTGCCTGCCCGGGACAGGGGAACACCGGGGAGCTGTTTTTT

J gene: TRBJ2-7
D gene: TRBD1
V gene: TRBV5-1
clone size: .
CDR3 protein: CASSNLSGTGAGEQYF
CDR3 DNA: TGCGCCAGCAGCAACCTCTCCGGGACAGGGGCTGGGGAGCAGTACTTC

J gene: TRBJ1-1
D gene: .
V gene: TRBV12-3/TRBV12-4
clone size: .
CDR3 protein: CASSFWQNTEAFF
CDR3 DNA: TGTGCCAGCAGTTTTTGGCAAAACACTGAAGCTTTCTTT

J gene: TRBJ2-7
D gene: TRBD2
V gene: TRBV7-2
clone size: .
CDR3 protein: CASSLQREYEQYF
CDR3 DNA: TGTGCCAGCAGCTTACAGCGGGAATACGAGCAGTACTTC

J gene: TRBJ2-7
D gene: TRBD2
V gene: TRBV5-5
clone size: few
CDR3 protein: CASSPRTSNYEQYF
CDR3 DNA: TGTGCCAGCAGCCCGCGGACTAGCAACTACGAGCAGTACTTC

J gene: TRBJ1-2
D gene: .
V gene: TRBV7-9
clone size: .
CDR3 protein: CASSLGGTDYGYTF
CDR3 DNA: TGTGCCAGCAGCTTAGGTGGGACTGACTATGGCTACACCTTC

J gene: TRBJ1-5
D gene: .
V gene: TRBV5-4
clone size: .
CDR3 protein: CASSPGVGWDQPQHF
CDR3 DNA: TGTGCCAGCAGCCCAGGGGTGGGATGGGATCAGCCCCAGCATTTT

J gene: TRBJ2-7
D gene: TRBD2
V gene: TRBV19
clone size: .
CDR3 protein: CASSYSGESYEQYF
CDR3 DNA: TGTGCCAGTAGCTATAGCGGGGAATCCTACGAGCAGTACTTC

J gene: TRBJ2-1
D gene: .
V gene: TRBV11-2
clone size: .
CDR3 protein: CASSLVVVRGEQFF
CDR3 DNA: TGTGCCAGCAGCTTAGTCGTGGTCAGGGGTGAGCAGTTCTTC

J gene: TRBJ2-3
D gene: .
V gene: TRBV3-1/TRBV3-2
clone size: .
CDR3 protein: CASSQDRDTQYF
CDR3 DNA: TGTGCCAGCAGCCAAGATCGAGATACGCAGTATTTT

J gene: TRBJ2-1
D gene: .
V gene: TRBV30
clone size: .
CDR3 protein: CAWSPQAEQFF
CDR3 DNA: TGTGCCTGGAGTCCCCAAGCTGAGCAGTTCTTC

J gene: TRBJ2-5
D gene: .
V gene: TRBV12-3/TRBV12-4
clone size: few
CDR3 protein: CASSYSPGGTQYF
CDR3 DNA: TGTGCCAGCAGCTATTCCCCCGGCGGGACCCAGTACTTC

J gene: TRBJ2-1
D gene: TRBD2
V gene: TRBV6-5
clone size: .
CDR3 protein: CASQGSGGNHNEQFF
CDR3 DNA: TGTGCCAGCCAAGGGAGCGGGGGTAATCACAATGAGCAGTTCTTC

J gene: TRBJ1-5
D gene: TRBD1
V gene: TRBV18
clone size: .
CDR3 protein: CASSADRGEQPQHF
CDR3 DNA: TGTGCCAGCTCAGCGGACAGGGGTGAGCAGCCCCAGCATTTT

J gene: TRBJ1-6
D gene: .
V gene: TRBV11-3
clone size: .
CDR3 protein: CASSSGVRSPLHF
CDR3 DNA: TGTGCCAGCAGTTCAGGGGTGCGGTCACCCCTCCACTTT

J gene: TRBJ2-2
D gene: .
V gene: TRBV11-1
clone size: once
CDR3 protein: CASTGVRGRRTGELFF
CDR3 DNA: TGTGCCAGCACCGGGGTCCGGGGGAGAAGAACCGGGGAGCTGTTTTTT

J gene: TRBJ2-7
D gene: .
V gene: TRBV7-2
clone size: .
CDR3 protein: CASSYQGFPLYEQYF
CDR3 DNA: TGTGCCAGCAGCTACCAGGGGTTTCCCCTTTACGAGCAGTACTTC

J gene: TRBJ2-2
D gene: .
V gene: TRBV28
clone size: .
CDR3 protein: CASSSPRGNTGELFF
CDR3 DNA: TGTGCCAGCAGTTCCCCCCGGGGGAACACCGGGGAGCTGTTTTTT

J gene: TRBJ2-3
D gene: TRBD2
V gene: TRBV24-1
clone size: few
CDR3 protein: CATSDFPSGRADTQYF
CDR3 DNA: TGTGCCACCAGTGATTTTCCCAGCGGGAGGGCAGATACGCAGTATTTT

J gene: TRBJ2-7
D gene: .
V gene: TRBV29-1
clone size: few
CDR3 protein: CSVGGQSWYEQYF
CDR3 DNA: TGCAGCGTTGGTGGACAATCATGGTACGAGCAGTACTTC

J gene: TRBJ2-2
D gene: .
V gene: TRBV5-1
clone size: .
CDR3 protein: CASSLDRNTGELFF
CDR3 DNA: TGCGCCAGCAGCTTAGACAGGAACACCGGGGAGCTGTTTTTT